The present T cell receptor beta chain was sequenced within a study of cytomegalovirus exposure and HLA in healthy donors. Trimming pared 3 bases from V and 2 bases from J, leaving 10 bases between. CDR1 is GTSNPN, CDR2 SVGIG, per germline (reference sequence). This CDR3 contains 14 residues. Study results and limitations: Further analysis was carried out later, and it showed several of the most significant clusters appearing linked to common viral pathogens.

The PCR had 60 Vbeta and 13 Jbeta primers. The assay was immunoSEQ multiplex PCR, and TCRdb's table has in-frame clones only and misses some. The sample shows tens of thousands of clones, roughly four fifths of them seen only once. In regard to this clone: Antigen: not known.

The sequenced material came from PBMCs. J is TRBJ2-2 and V is TRBV30, with a possible D match to TRBD1 (6 bases). This sequence was found in a woman aged 45-60 years in good health and CMV-seropositive. CDR3 amino acids: CAWRRDTNTGELFF. As DNA, the CDR3 is TGTGCCTGGAGAAGGGACACCAACACCGGGGAGCTGTTTTTT. Full variable domain (missing parts from reference TRBV30 and TRBJ2-2): SQTIHQWPATLVQPVGSPLSLECTVEGTSNPNLYWYRQAAGRGLQLLFYSVGIGQISSEVPQNLSASRPQDRQFILSSKKLLLSDSGFYLCAWRRDTNTGELFFGEGSRLTVL.